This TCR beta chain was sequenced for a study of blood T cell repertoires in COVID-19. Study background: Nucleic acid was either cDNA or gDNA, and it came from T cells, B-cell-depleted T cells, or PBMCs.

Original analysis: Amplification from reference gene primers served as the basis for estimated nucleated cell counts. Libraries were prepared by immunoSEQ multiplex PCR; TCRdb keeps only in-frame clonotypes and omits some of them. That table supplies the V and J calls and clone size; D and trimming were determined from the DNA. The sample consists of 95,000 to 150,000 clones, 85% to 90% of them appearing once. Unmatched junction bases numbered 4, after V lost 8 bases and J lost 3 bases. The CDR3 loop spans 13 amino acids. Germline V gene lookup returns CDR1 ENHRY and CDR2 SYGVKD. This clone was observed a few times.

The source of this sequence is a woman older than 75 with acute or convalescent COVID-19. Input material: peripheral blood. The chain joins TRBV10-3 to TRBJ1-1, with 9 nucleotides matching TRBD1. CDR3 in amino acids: CAIGGTGYTEAFF. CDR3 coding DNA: TGTGCCATCGGGGGGACAGGGTACACTGAAGCTTTCTTT.